Detailed here is one T cell receptor (beta chain). V lost 6 bases and J 2 bases, leaving 14 bases between the germline ends. The CDR3 is made up of 14 amino acids. Germline CDR1 and CDR2: KGHSH and LQKENI. The entry originates in a study of CD8+ T cells in alopecia areata. Study-level information: Patients in the treated group were given tofacitinib by mouth, 5 to 10 mg twice a day.

Extracted RNA was reverse transcribed, and the resulting cDNA served as sequencing template. Sequenced by immunoSEQ multiplex PCR; TCRdb stores in-frame clones only, minus some. The profile shows around 100,000 clones, 41% of them singletons. Those with alopecia areata gave lesional scalp punch biopsies and peripheral blood. V gene TRBV18 combines with J gene TRBJ2-7; D is possibly TRBD2 (5 bases). Sequenced material: CD4+ T cells sorted from blood. The source is a human donor with alopecia areata. The CDR3: CASSERLPTYEQYF. The CDR3 DNA sequence: TGTGCCAGCTCCGAGCGGCTCCCTACCTACGAGCAGTACTTC.